This T cell receptor beta chain was sequenced during a study of blood T cell repertoires in COVID-19. Study-level background: T cells, B-cell-depleted T cells, or PBMCs supplied cDNA or gDNA.

The CDR3 has 13 amino acids. Trimming cost V 2 bases and J 14 bases, with 13 bases left between them. Germline V CDR1 and CDR2: MDHEN, SYDVKM. Original handling: Reference gene primer amplification yielded estimated nucleated cell counts. Sequenced by immunoSEQ multiplex PCR; TCRdb stores in-frame clones only, minus some. V and J calls and clone size are as listed in that table; D and trimming were resolved from the DNA. Counted here are tens of thousands of clones, approximately 80% occurring once; the ten biggest clones make up approximately 6.9%. V gene TRBV28 combines with J gene TRBJ1-6; the D gene is possibly TRBD1 (5 bases). Sequencing was done on a sample of peripheral blood. The TCR comes from a man in his thirties or forties with COVID-19, enrolled during active disease. The CDR3 reads CASSLSYPGALHF. The CDR3 DNA is TGTGCCAGCAGTTTAAGTTACCCGGGGGCCCTCCACTTT.